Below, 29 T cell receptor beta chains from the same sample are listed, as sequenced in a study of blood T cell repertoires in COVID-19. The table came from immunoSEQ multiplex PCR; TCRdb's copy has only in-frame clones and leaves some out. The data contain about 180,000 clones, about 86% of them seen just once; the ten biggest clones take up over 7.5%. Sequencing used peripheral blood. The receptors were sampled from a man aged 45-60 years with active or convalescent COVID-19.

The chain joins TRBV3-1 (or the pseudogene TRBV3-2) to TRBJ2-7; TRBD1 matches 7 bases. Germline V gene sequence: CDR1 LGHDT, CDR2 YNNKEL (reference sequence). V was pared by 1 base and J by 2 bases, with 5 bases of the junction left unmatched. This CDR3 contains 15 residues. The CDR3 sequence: CASSQATGQPYEQYF. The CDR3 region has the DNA TGTGCCAGCAGCCAAGCTACGGGACAGCCCTACGAGCAGTACTTC.

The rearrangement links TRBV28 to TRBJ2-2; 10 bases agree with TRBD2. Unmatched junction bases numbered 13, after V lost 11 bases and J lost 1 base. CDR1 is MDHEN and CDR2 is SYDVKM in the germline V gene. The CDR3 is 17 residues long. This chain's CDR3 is CAGRGASGGKNTGELFF. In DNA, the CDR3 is TGTGCCGGCCGGGGGGCTAGCGGGGGAAAGAACACCGGGGAGCTGTTTTTT.

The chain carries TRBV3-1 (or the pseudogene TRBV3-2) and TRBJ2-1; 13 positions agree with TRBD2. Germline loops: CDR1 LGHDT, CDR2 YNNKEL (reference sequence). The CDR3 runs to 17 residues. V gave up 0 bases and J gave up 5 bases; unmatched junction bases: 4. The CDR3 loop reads CASSQDVGTSGDNEQFF. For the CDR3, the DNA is TGTGCCAGCAGCCAAGACGTTGGGACTAGCGGGGACAATGAGCAGTTCTTC.

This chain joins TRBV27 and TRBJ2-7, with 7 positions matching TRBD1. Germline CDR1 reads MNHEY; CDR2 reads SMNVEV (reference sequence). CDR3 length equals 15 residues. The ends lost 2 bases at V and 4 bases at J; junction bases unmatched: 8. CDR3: CASSLISGGGYEQYF. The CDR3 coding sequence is TGTGCCAGCAGTTTAATTTCAGGGGGTGGGTACGAGCAGTACTTC.

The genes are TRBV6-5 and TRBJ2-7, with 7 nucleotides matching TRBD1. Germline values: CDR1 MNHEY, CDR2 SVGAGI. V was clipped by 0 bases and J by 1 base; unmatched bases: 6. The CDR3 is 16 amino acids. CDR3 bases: TGTGCCAGCAGTTACTCGGGGGCAGGGGGTTCCTACGAGCAGTACTTC. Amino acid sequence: CASSYSGAGGSYEQYF.

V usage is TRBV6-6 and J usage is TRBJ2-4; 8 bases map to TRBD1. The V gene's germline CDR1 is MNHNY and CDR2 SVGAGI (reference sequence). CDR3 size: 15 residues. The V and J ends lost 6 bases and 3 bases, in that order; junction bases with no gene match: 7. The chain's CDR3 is CASREKQGDKNIQYF. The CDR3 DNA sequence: TGTGCCAGCAGAGAAAAACAGGGGGACAAAAACATTCAGTACTTC.

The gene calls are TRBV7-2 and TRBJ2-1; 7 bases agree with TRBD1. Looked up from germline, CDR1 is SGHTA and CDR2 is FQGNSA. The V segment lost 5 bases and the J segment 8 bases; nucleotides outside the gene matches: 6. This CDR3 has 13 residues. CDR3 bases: TGTGCCAGCAGCAGACAGGGTTTTGATGAGCAGTTCTTC. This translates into CASSRQGFDEQFF.

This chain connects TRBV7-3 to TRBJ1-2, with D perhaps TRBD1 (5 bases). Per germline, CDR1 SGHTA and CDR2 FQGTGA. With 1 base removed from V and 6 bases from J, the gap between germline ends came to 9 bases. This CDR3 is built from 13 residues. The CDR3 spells CASSLRPDNGYTF. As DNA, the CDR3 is TGTGCCAGCAGCTTAAGGCCGGACAATGGCTACACCTTC.

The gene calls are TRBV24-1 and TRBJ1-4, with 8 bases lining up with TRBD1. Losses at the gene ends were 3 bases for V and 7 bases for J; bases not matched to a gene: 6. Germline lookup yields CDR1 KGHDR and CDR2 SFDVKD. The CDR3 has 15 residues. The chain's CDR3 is CATSDPGGELEKLFF. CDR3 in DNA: TGTGCCACCAGTGATCCAGGGGGCGAGCTTGAAAAACTGTTTTTT.

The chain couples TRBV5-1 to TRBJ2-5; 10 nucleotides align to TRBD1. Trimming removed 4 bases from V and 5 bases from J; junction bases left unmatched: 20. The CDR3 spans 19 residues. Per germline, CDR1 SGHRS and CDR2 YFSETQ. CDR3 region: CASSGAPAPGQGSSETQYF. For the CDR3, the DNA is TGCGCCAGCAGCGGAGCCCCTGCACCGGGACAGGGGTCTTCTGAGACCCAGTACTTC. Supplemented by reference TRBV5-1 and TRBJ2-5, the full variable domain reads KAGVTQTPRYLIKTRGQQVTLSCSPISGHRSVSWYQQTPGQGLQFLFEYFSETQRNKGNFPGRFSGRQFSNSRSEMNVSTLELGDSALYLCASSGAPAPGQGSSETQYFGPGTRLLVL.

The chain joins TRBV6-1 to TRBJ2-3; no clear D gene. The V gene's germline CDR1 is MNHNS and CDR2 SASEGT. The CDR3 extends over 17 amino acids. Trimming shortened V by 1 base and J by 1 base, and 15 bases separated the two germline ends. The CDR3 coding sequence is TGTGCCAGCAGTGAAGATGCTTGGAGTTTGGGCACAGATACGCAGTATTTT. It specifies CASSEDAWSLGTDTQYF.

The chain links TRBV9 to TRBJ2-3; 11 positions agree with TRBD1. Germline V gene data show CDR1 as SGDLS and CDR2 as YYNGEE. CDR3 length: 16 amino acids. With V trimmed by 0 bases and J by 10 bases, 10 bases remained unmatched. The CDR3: CASSVAPGQGDGAQYF. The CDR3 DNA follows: TGTGCCAGCAGCGTAGCTCCGGGACAGGGGGATGGGGCGCAGTATTTT. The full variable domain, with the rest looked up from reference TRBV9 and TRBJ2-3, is DSGVTQTPKHLITATGQRVTLRCSPRSGDLSVYWYQQSLDQGLQFLIQYYNGEERAKGNILERFSAQQFPDLHSELNLSSLELGDSALYFCASSVAPGQGDGAQYFGPGTRLTVL.

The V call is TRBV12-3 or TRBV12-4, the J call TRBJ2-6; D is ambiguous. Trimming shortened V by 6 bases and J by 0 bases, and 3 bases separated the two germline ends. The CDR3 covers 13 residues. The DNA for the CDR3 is TGTGCCAGCAGCAACTCTGGGGCCAACGTCCTGACTTTC. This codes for CASSNSGANVLTF.

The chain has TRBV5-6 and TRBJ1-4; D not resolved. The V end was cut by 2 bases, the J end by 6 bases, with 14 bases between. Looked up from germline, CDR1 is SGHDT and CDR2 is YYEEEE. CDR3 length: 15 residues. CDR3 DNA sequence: TGTGCCAGCAGCTTACTTGGGAGGGAAGATGAAAAACTGTTTTTT. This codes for CASSLLGREDEKLFF.

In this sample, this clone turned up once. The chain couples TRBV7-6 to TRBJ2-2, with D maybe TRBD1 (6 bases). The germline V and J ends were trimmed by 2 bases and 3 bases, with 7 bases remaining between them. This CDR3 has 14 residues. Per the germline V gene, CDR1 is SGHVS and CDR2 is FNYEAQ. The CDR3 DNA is TGTGCCAGCAGCTTATCAGGGGACACCGGGGAGCTGTTTTTT. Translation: CASSLSGDTGELFF. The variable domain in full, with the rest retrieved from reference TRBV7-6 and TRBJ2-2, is GAGVSQSPRYKVTKRGQDVALRCDPISGHVSLYWYRQALGQGPEFLTYFNYEAQQDKSGLPNDRFSAERPEGSISTLTIQRTEQRDSAMYRCASSLSGDTGELFFGEGSRLTVL.

CDR3 region: CASSPPGLSYNEQFF. DNA of the CDR3: TGTGCCAGCAGTCCCCCGGGACTCTCCTACAATGAGCAGTTCTTC. The V gene is TRBV5-4, the J gene TRBJ2-1; D is possibly TRBD2 (6 bases). The CDR3 is made up of 15 amino acids. Trimming removed 5 bases from V and 0 bases from J, with 12 bases in between. Germline-derived CDR1 and CDR2 are SGHNT and YYREEE (reference sequence).

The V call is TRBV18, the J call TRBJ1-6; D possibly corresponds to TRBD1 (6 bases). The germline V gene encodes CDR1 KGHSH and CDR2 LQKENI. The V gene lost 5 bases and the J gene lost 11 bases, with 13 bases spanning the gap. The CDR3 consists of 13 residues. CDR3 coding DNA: TGTGCCAGCTCAAATATACAGGGTCCACCCCTCCACTTT. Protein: CASSNIQGPPLHF.

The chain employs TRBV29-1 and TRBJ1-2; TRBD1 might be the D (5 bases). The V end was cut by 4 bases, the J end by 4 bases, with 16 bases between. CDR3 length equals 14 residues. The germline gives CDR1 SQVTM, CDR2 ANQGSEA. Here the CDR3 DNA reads TGCAGCGTTGGTGCGGGACTTCTTGCCTATGGCTACACCTTC. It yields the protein CSVGAGLLAYGYTF. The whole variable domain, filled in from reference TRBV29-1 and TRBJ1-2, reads SAVISQKPSRDICQRGTSLTIQCQVDSQVTMMFWYRQQPGQSLTLIATANQGSEATYESGFVIDKFPISRPNLTFSTLTVSNMSPEDSSIYLCSVGAGLLAYGYTFGSGTRLTVV.

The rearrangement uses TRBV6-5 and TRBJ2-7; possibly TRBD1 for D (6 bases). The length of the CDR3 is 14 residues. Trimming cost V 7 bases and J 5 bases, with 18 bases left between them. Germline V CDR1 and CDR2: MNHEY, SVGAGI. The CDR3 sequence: CASNRDWRDDEQYF. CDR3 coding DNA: TGTGCCAGCAACAGGGATTGGCGTGACGACGAGCAGTACTTC.

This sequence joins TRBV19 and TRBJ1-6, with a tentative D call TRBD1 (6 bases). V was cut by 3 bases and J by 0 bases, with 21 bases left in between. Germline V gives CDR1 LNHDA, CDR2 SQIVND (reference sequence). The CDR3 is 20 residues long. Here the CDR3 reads CASSIKPGHRISSYNSPLHF. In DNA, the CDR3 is TGTGCCAGTAGTATTAAGCCGGGACACAGGATCAGCTCCTATAATTCACCCCTCCACTTT.

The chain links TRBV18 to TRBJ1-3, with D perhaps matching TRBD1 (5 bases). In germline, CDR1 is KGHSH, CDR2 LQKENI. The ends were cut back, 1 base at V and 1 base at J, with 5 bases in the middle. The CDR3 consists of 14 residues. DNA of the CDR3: TGTGCCAGCTCACCACAGGGGTCTGGAAACACCATATATTTT. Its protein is CASSPQGSGNTIYF.

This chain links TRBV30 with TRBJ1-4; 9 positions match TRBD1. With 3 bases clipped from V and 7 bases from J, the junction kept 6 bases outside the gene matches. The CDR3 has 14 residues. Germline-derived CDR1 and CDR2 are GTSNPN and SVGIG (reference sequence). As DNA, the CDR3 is TGTGCCTGGAGAACCGGGACAGGGTTTGAAAAACTGTTTTTT. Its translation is CAWRTGTGFEKLFF.

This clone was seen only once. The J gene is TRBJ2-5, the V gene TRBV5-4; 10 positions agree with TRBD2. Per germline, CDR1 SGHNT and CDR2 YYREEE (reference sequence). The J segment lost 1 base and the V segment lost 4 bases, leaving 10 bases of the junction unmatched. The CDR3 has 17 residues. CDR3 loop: CASSTKVAGGTQETQYF. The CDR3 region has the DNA TGTGCCAGCAGCACGAAAGTAGCGGGGGGTACCCAAGAGACCCAGTACTTC.

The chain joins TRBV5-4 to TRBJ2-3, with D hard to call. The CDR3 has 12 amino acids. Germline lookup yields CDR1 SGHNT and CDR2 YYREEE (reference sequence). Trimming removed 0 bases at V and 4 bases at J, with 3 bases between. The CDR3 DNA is TGTGCCAGCAGCTTGGCTTCAGATACGCAGTATTTT. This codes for CASSLASDTQYF.

The CDR3 DNA is TGTGCCAGCAGCTTAGTGGCAGGCAGGGACTACACCTTC. This sequence encodes CASSLVAGRDYTF. V is TRBV7-9 and J is TRBJ1-2; possible D gene TRBD1, 5 bases. CDR1 is SEHNR and CDR2 is FQNEAQ in the germline V gene (reference sequence). This CDR3 has 13 amino acids. Trimming took off 1 base at V and 10 bases at J, with 13 bases between the two ends.

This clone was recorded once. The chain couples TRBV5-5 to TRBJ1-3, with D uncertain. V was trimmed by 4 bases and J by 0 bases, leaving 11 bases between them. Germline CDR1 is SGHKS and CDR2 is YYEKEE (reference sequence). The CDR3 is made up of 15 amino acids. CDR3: CASSDITNSGNTIYF. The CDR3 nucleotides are TGTGCCAGCAGCGATATAACTAACTCTGGAAACACCATATATTTT. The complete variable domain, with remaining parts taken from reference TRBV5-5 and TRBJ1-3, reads DAGVTQSPTHLIKTRGQQVTLRCSPISGHKSVSWYQQVLGQGPQFIFQYYEKEERGRGNFPDRFSARQFPNYSSELNVNALLLGDSALYLCASSDITNSGNTIYFGEGSWLTVV.

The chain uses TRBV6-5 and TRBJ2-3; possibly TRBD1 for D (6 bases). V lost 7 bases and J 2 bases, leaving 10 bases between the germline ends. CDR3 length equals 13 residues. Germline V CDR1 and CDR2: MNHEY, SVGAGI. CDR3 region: CASTRDITDTQYF. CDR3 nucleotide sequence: TGTGCCAGCACCCGGGACATCACAGATACGCAGTATTTT.

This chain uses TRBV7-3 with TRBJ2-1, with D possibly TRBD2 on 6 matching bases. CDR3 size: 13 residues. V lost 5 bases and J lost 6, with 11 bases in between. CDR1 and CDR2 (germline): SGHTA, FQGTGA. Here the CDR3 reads CASSGGVFNEQFF. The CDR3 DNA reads TGTGCCAGCAGCGGCGGGGTCTTCAATGAGCAGTTCTTC.

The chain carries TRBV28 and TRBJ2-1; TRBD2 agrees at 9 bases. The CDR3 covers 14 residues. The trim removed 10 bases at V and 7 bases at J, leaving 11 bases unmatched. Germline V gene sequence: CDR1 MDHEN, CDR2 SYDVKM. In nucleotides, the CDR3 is TGTGCCATTAAAACGGGACTAGCTAGGAATGAGCAGTTCTTC. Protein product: CAIKTGLARNEQFF.